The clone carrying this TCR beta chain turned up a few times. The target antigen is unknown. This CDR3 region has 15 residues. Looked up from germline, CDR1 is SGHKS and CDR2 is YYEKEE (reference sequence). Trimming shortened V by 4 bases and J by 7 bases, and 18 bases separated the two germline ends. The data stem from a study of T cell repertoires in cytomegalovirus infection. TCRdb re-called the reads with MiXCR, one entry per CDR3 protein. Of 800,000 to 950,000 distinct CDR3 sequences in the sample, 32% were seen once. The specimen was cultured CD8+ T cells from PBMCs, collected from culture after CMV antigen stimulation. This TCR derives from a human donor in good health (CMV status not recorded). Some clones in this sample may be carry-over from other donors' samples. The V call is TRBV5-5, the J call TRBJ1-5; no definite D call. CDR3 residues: CASSPRFPSGQPQHF. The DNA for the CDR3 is TGTGCCAGCAGCCCTCGGTTCCCCTCAGGACAGCCCCAGCATTTT.